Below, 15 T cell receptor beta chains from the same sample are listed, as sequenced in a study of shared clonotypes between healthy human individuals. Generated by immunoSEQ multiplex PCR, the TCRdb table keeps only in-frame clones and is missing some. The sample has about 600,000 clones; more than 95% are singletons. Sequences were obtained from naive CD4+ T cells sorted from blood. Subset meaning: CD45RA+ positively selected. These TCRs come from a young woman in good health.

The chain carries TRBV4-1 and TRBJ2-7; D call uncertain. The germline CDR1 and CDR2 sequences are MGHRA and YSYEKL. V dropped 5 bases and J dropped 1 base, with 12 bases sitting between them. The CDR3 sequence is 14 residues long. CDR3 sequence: CASSSPARSYEQYF. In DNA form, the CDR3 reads TGCGCCAGCAGCTCCCCGGCCCGATCCTACGAGCAGTACTTC.

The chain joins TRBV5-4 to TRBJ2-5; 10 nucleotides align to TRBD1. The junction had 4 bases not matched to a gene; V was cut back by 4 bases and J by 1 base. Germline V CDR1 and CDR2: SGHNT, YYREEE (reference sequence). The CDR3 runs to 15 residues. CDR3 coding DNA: TGTGCCAGCAGCACCGGGACAGGGGCCCAAGAGACCCAGTACTTC. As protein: CASSTGTGAQETQYF.

This CDR3 is CASSELYEGINEQYF. The CDR3 DNA sequence: TGTGCCAGCAGTGAACTGTACGAGGGTATCAACGAGCAGTACTTC. The J gene is TRBJ2-7, the V gene TRBV25-1; D might be TRBD2 (5 bases). Trimming removed 2 bases from V and 5 bases from J, with 16 bases in between. CDR3 length equals 15 residues. The germline V gene encodes CDR1 MGHDK and CDR2 SYGVNS.

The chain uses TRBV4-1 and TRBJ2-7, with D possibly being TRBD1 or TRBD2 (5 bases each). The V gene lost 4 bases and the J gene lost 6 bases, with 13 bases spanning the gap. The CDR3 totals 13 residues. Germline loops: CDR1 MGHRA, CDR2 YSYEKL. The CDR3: CASSLPRGREQYF. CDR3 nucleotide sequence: TGCGCCAGCAGCCTTCCGAGGGGTCGCGAGCAGTACTTC.

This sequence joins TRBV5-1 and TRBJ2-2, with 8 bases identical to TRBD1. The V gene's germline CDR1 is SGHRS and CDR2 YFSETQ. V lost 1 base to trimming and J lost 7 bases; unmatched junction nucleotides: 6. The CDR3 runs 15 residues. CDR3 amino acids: CASSLMQGADGELFF. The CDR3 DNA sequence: TGCGCCAGCAGCTTGATGCAGGGGGCGGACGGGGAGCTGTTTTTT.

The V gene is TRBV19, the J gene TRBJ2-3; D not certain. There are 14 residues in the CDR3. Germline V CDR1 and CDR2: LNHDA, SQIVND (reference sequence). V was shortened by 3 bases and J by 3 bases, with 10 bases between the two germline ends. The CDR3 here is CASSMHRPTDTQYF. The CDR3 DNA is TGTGCCAGTAGTATGCACCGACCTACAGATACGCAGTATTTT.

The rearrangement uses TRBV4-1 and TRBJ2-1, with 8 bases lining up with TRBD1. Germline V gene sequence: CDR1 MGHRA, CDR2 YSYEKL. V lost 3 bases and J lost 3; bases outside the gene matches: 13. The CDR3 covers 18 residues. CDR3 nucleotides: TGCGCCAGCAGCCATAACCCAGGGGGCGGTAGCGGCTACAATGAGCAGTTCTTC. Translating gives CASSHNPGGGSGYNEQFF.

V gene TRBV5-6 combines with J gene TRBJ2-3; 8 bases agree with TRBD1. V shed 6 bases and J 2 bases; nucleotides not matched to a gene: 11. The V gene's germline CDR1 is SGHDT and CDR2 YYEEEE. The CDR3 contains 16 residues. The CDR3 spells CASNRKPGGATDTQYF. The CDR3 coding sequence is TGTGCCAGCAACAGAAAACCAGGGGGCGCCACAGATACGCAGTATTTT.

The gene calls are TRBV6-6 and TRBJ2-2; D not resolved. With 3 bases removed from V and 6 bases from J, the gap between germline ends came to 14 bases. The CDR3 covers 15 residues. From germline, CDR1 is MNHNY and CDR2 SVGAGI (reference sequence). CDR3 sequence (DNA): TGTGCCAGCAGTTATAGACTTCCCTCCCCCGGGGAGCTGTTTTTT. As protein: CASSYRLPSPGELFF.

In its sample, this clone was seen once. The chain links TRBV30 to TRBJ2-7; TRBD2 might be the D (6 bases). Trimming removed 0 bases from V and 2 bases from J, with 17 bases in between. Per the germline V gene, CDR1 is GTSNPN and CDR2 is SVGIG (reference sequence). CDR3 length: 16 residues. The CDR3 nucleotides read TGTGCCTGGAGTGTCTGGAAGGCGGGACCCACCTACGAGCAGTACTTC. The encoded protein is CAWSVWKAGPTYEQYF.

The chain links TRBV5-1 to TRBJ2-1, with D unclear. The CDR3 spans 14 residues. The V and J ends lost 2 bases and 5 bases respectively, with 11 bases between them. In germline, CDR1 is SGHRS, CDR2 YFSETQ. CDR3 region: CASSFHDSNNEQFF. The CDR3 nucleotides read TGCGCCAGCAGCTTTCACGACTCGAACAATGAGCAGTTCTTC. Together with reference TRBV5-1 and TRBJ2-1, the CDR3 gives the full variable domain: KAGVTQTPRYLIKTRGQQVTLSCSPISGHRSVSWYQQTPGQGLQFLFEYFSETQRNKGNFPGRFSGRQFSNSRSEMNVSTLELGDSALYLCASSFHDSNNEQFFGPGTRLTVL.

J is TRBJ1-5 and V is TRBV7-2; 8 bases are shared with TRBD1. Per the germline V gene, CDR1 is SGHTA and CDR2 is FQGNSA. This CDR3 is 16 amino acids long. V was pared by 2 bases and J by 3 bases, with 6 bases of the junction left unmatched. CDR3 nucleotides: TGTGCCAGCAGCTTACAGGGGGCCAATAACAATCAGCCCCAGCATTTT. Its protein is CASSLQGANNNQPQHF.

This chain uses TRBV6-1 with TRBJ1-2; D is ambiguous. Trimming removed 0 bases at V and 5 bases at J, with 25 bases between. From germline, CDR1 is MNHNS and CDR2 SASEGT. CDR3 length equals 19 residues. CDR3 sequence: CASSEAILSLREILYGYTF. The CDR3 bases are TGTGCCAGCAGTGAAGCGATCCTGTCACTACGAGAGATCCTATATGGCTACACCTTC.

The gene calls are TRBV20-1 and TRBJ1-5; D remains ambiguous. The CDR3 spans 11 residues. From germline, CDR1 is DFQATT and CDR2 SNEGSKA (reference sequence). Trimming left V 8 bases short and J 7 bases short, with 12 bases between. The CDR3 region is CSLGSGQPQHF. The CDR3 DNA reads TGCAGTTTAGGGTCTGGGCAGCCCCAGCATTTT.

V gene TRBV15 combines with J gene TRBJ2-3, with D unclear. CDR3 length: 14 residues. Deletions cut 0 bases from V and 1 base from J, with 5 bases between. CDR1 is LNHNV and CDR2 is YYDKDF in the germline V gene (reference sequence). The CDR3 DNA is TGTGCCACCAGCAGAGATTGGGGCACAGATACGCAGTATTTT. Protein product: CATSRDWGTDTQYF.